This TCR beta chain was captured in a study of cytomegalovirus exposure and HLA in healthy donors. This CDR3 comprises 14 residues. The germline CDR1 and CDR2 sequences are SGHTA and FQGNSA. The junction had 6 bases not matched to a gene; V was cut back by 5 bases and J by 2 bases. Note on this clone: Its specificity is unknown.

Whole-study findings and limits: Reportedly, a later analysis found an Asian-associated ancestry cluster had fewer N-insertions than the approximately 600-donor mean. Most sequenced TCRs were rare (though some public TCRs occurred in many donors).

Primers: 60 Vbeta forward and 13 Jbeta reverse. Profiling relied on immunoSEQ multiplex PCR, and the TCRdb table lists in-frame clones only, not all of them. The table has over 150,000 clones, around 72% seen once. The receptor was isolated from a man younger than 30 in good health and CMV-seronegative. The J gene is TRBJ2-7, the V gene TRBV7-2, with TRBD2 matching over 7 bases. Sequenced sample: PBMCs. In nucleotides, the CDR3 is TGTGCCAGCAGCCTCACTAGCGCCGCCTACGAGCAGTACTTC. As protein: CASSLTSAAYEQYF.